Listed below are T cell receptor beta chains from one sample, sequenced in a study of blood T cell repertoires in COVID-19. TCRdb keeps only in-frame clones here, not all; method: immunoSEQ multiplex PCR. The table records almost 55,000 clones, over 80% of them present only once. Sequenced input: peripheral blood. The origin of the receptors is a human donor in a cohort sampled during active COVID-19. The CDR3 runs from the conserved cysteine through the conserved F or W. Each record gives: clone size, V gene, D gene, J gene, CDR3 protein, CDR3 DNA. D genes are given only for firm matches. Clone size appears in some rows only: once, few, many, or a class for an expanded clone.

-,TRBV6-5,-,TRBJ2-1,CASSYGAQRNNEQFF,TGTGCCAGCAGTTACGGGGCCCAACGGAACAATGAGCAGTTCTTC
-,TRBV7-8,-,TRBJ1-2,CASSREPTGFYGYTF,TGTGCCAGCAGCCGCGAACCAACAGGATTCTATGGCTACACCTTC
-,TRBV21-1,-,TRBJ1-6,CASTQTVKSRSPLHF,TGTGCCAGCACCCAGACCGTAAAATCCAGGTCACCCCTCCACTTT
few,TRBV7-9,-,TRBJ2-7,CASSSQGYEQYF,TGTGCCAGCAGTTCACAGGGTTACGAGCAGTACTTC
-,TRBV5-1,-,TRBJ2-3,CASSFGQGLNTDTQYF,TGCGCCAGCAGCTTCGGGCAGGGGCTAAACACAGATACGCAGTATTTT
-,TRBV3-1/TRBV3-2,TRBD2,TRBJ2-5,CASSQGLAEETQYF,TGTGCCAGCAGCCAGGGACTAGCGGAAGAGACCCAGTACTTC
-,TRBV4-2,-,TRBJ1-1,CASRAGDEARKAFF,TGTGCCAGCAGAGCCGGAGATGAGGCGAGGAAAGCTTTCTTT
-,TRBV11-3,-,TRBJ2-3,CASSTGTHPAGDTQYF,TGTGCCAGCAGCACAGGGACACACCCCGCCGGAGATACGCAGTATTTT
few,TRBV30,-,TRBJ1-6,CAWSVTGGANSPLHF,TGTGCCTGGAGTGTTACCGGAGGAGCTAATTCACCCCTCCACTTT
-,TRBV9,TRBD2,TRBJ2-5,CASSEDPGGTQYF,TGTGCCAGCAGCGAGGACCCGGGGGGGACCCAGTACTTC
-,TRBV10-3,TRBD1,TRBJ1-5,CAISESRQGEDQPQHF,TGTGCCATCAGTGAGTCGCGACAGGGGGAAGATCAGCCCCAGCATTTT
-,TRBV19,-,TRBJ1-1,CASLPQGGNTEAFF,TGTGCCAGTCTCCCACAGGGCGGGAACACTGAAGCTTTCTTT
-,TRBV19,TRBD1,TRBJ1-5,CASSIYWDRNQPQHF,TGTGCCAGTAGTATTTATTGGGACAGGAATCAGCCCCAGCATTTT
once,TRBV9,TRBD1,TRBJ1-2,CASSVAPDRVGYTF,TGTGCCAGCAGCGTAGCGCCCGACAGGGTTGGCTACACCTTC
-,TRBV2,-,TRBJ1-5,CASSTEVNQPQHF,TGTGCCAGCAGTACGGAGGTCAATCAGCCCCAGCATTTT
-,TRBV7-9,-,TRBJ1-1,CASSLEGDTEAFF,TGTGCCAGCAGCTTGGAAGGGGACACTGAAGCTTTCTTT
-,TRBV19,-,TRBJ1-4,CASRNRGGEKLFF,TGTGCCAGTAGAAATAGGGGTGGTGAAAAACTGTTTTTT
-,TRBV7-2,-,TRBJ1-2,CASRSGPSGYTF,TGTGCCAGCAGATCCGGTCCGAGCGGCTACACCTTC
-,TRBV20-1,-,TRBJ2-7,CSARGRYEQYF,TGCAGTGCTAGGGGGCGCTACGAGCAGTACTTC
-,TRBV3-1/TRBV3-2,TRBD2,TRBJ2-1,CASSHTGGGIYNEQFF,TGTGCCAGCAGCCATACCGGGGGGGGGATCTACAATGAGCAGTTCTTC
-,TRBV7-8,-,TRBJ2-1,CASSLEGTRGHEQFF,TGTGCCAGCAGCTTAGAGGGTACTAGAGGACATGAGCAGTTCTTC
-,TRBV2,-,TRBJ2-1,CASSNPRGEWDNEQFF,TGTGCCAGCAGTAATCCCAGGGGCGAGTGGGACAATGAGCAGTTCTTC
-,TRBV28,TRBD2,TRBJ2-3,CASSLAGGPGDTQYF,TGTGCCAGCAGTTTAGCGGGAGGGCCTGGAGATACGCAGTATTTT
once,TRBV27,-,TRBJ2-2,CASSRVVGGELFF,TGTGCCAGCAGTCGGGTTGTGGGCGGGGAGCTGTTTTTT
-,TRBV7-3,TRBD2,TRBJ2-2,CASSARGGDTGELFF,TGTGCCAGCAGCGCGCGGGGGGGCGACACCGGGGAGCTGTTTTTT
-,TRBV18,-,TRBJ1-2,CASSPSGERKGYTF,TGTGCCAGCTCACCCTCCGGGGAAAGGAAAGGCTACACCTTC
-,TRBV18,TRBD1,TRBJ1-6,CASSPDYRGNSPLHF,TGTGCCAGCTCACCGGACTACAGGGGTAATTCACCCCTCCACTTT
-,TRBV11-2,-,TRBJ2-7,CASSLARGAYEQYF,TGTGCCAGCAGCCTCGCCAGGGGGGCCTACGAGCAGTACTTC
-,TRBV7-2,TRBD1,TRBJ1-6,CASSWDRNNSPLHF,TGTGCCAGCAGCTGGGACAGAAATAATTCACCCCTCCACTTT
-,TRBV4-3,TRBD1,TRBJ2-7,CASSQDRTGSTYEQYF,TGCGCCAGCAGCCAAGATCGGACAGGTAGTACCTACGAGCAGTACTTC
once,TRBV6-5,-,TRBJ2-7,CATSRSLEVEQYF,TGTGCCACCTCCAGGAGTCTGGAGGTCGAGCAGTACTTC
-,TRBV6-5,-,TRBJ2-5,CASREGRETQYF,TGTGCCAGCAGGGAGGGAAGGGAGACCCAGTACTTC
-,TRBV5-1,TRBD2,TRBJ2-1,CASSLAPAGEREQFF,TGCGCCAGCAGCTTGGCTCCAGCGGGAGAACGAGAGCAGTTCTTC
-,TRBV5-1,TRBD1,TRBJ2-7,CASSLINRGQGPNEQYF,TGCGCCAGCAGCTTAATAAATCGGGGACAGGGGCCCAACGAGCAGTACTTC
-,TRBV11-2,-,TRBJ2-3,CASSLDSGDTQYF,TGTGCCAGCAGCTTAGATAGCGGAGATACGCAGTATTTT
once,TRBV25-1,TRBD1,TRBJ1-2,CASGTGHGYTF,TGTGCCAGCGGGACAGGTCATGGCTACACCTTC
-,TRBV5-4,TRBD1,TRBJ2-1,CASSLADRVGQFF,TGTGCCAGCAGCTTGGCCGACAGGGTCGGGCAGTTCTTC
-,TRBV19,TRBD1,TRBJ2-2,CASTTGTGYTGELFF,TGTGCCAGTACCACGGGGACAGGGTACACCGGGGAGCTGTTTTTT
-,TRBV27,TRBD2,TRBJ2-1,CASSFWPSGRLAYNEQFF,TGTGCCAGCAGTTTTTGGCCTAGCGGGAGGTTGGCGTACAATGAGCAGTTCTTC
-,TRBV7-9,TRBD1,TRBJ1-2,CASSPFQGGGYTF,TGTGCCAGCAGCCCTTTTCAGGGGGGAGGCTACACCTTC
once,TRBV19,TRBD1,TRBJ1-5,CASSISGQGENQPQHF,TGTGCCAGTAGTATATCCGGACAGGGGGAAAATCAGCCCCAGCATTTT
once,TRBV24-1,-,TRBJ2-7,CATSDFKGDCYEQYF,TGTGCCACCAGTGATTTCAAAGGGGACTGCTACGAGCAGTACTTC
once,TRBV6-5,TRBD2,TRBJ2-5,CASSQTSVETQYF,TGTGCCAGCAGTCAGACTAGCGTCGAGACCCAGTACTTC
-,TRBV6-6,TRBD1,TRBJ1-5,CASSYSTGEDQPQHF,TGTGCCAGCAGTTACTCTACAGGGGAAGATCAGCCCCAGCATTTT
-,TRBV15,-,TRBJ1-3,CATSRDQLGGSSGNTIYF,TGTGCCACCAGCAGAGATCAGTTGGGGGGGAGCTCTGGAAACACCATATATTTT
-,TRBV5-6,-,TRBJ1-2,CASSSGQGLYGYTF,TGTGCCAGCAGCTCCGGCCAGGGGTTGTATGGCTACACCTTC
-,TRBV19,-,TRBJ1-4,CASGGSGEKLFF,TGTGCCAGTGGGGGGAGCGGCGAAAAACTGTTTTTT
-,TRBV6-5,TRBD1,TRBJ2-7,CASRENPGQAYEQYF,TGTGCCAGCAGAGAGAACCCGGGACAGGCCTACGAGCAGTACTTC